The entry below describes one T cell receptor beta chain. This sample was included in a study of blood T cell repertoires in COVID-19. Across the whole study: Nucleic acid was either cDNA or gDNA, and it came from T cells, B-cell-depleted T cells, or PBMCs.

Original analysis: Amplification of reference gene primers provided the estimated nucleated cell counts. The protocol was immunoSEQ multiplex PCR, while the TCRdb copy is restricted to in-frame clones and leaves out a portion. The DNA was the basis for D and trimming; V, J and clone size are from that table. The sample includes around 150,000 clones, 86% seen only once; the top ten take 8% to 10%. The CDR3 sequence is 15 residues long. The ends lost 4 bases at V and 5 bases at J; junction bases unmatched: 4. Germline-derived CDR1 and CDR2 are SGHRS and YFSETQ. This TCR came from a man aged 55 to 70 with acute or convalescent COVID-19. The sample consisted of peripheral blood. The chain couples TRBV5-1 to TRBJ2-5; 14 bases match TRBD2. CDR3 region: CASSPWTSGGETQYF. In DNA, the CDR3 is TGCGCCAGCAGCCCCTGGACTAGCGGGGGGGAGACCCAGTACTTC.